The 17 T cell receptor beta chains below were found in one sample sequenced in a study of control samples from healthy donors and cancer patients. The repertoire was sequenced with immunoSEQ multiplex PCR; TCRdb's copy has only in-frame clones and lacks some. The repertoire holds around 180,000 clones, approximately 92% seen once, with about 2.1% in the top ten. Sequencing input: blood. The receptors originated from a middle-aged woman in good health.

The gene calls are TRBV18 and TRBJ2-7, with a weak D call TRBD2 (5 bases). This CDR3 region has 13 residues. Germline V gene lookup returns CDR1 KGHSH and CDR2 LQKENI. With 6 bases removed from V and 0 bases from J, the gap between germline ends came to 9 bases. The CDR3 reads CASSGGPSYEQYF. The CDR3 DNA reads TGTGCCAGCTCCGGCGGGCCCTCCTACGAGCAGTACTTC. The full variable domain, rest sourced from reference TRBV18 and TRBJ2-7, is NAGVMQNPRHLVRRRGQEARLRCSPMKGHSHVYWYRQLPEEGLKFMVYLQKENIIDESGMPKERFSAEFPKEGPSILRIQQVVRGDSAAYFCASSGGPSYEQYFGPGTRLTVT.

The V call is TRBV9, the J call TRBJ2-7; tentatively, D is TRBD1 (6 bases). Trimming took off 4 bases at V and 7 bases at J, with 18 bases between the two ends. The CDR3 covers 14 residues. Germline CDR1 SGDLS, CDR2 YYNGEE. The CDR3 loop is CASSPRGTPGEQYF. CDR3 sequence (DNA): TGTGCCAGCAGCCCCAGAGGGACACCGGGGGAGCAGTACTTC.

This chain joins TRBV3-1 (or the pseudogene TRBV3-2) and TRBJ2-6; TRBD1 might be the D (5 bases). The germline V gene encodes CDR1 LGHDT and CDR2 YNNKEL (reference sequence). CDR3 size: 18 residues. V was pared by 1 base and J by 3 bases, with 16 bases between. Here the CDR3 reads CASSQVTAPRHGANVLTF. The CDR3 region has the DNA TGTGCCAGCAGCCAAGTGACAGCGCCTCGACATGGGGCCAACGTCCTGACTTTC.

This rearrangement joins TRBV5-1 to TRBJ1-4, with D possibly matching TRBD1 (6 bases). Trimming removed 3 bases from V and 5 bases from J, with 11 bases in between. Germline V lookup: CDR1 SGHRS, CDR2 YFSETQ. The CDR3 is 14 residues long. The CDR3 DNA reads TGCGCCAGCAGCTCGGACAGCGGAAATGAAAAACTGTTTTTT. Translating it yields CASSSDSGNEKLFF.

This chain connects TRBV3-1 (or the pseudogene TRBV3-2) to TRBJ1-1; tentative D call: TRBD1 (5 bases). The CDR3 runs 13 residues. The germline V and J ends were trimmed by 4 bases and 4 bases, with 10 bases remaining between them. Germline values: CDR1 LGHDT, CDR2 YNNKEL (reference sequence). As DNA, the CDR3 is TGTGCCAGCAGCCTCGACAGCCCCACTGAAGCTTTCTTT. It yields the protein CASSLDSPTEAFF.

V gene TRBV29-1 combines with J gene TRBJ1-1, with 7 nucleotides matching TRBD1. CDR3 length: 12 amino acids. Trimming took 6 bases from V and 1 from J; bases not matched to a gene: 2. Germline V gene data show CDR1 as SQVTM and CDR2 as ANQGSEA. The CDR3: CSVGQRNTEAFF. The DNA for the CDR3 is TGCAGCGTGGGACAGCGGAACACTGAAGCTTTCTTT.

The rearrangement uses TRBV12-3 or TRBV12-4 and TRBJ2-3; D is ambiguous. The germline V and J ends were trimmed by 6 bases and 4 bases, with 5 bases remaining between them. The CDR3 spans 11 residues. CDR3 loop: CASRGSDTQYF. The CDR3, as DNA: TGTGCCAGCAGAGGGTCAGATACGCAGTATTTT.

The genes are TRBV2 and TRBJ2-3; D is ambiguous. V was cut by 5 bases and J by 0 bases, with 18 bases left in between. The CDR3 loop spans 17 amino acids. Germline CDR1 and CDR2: SNHLY and FYNNEI. The CDR3 spells CASSTDTAIPSTDTQYF. The CDR3 DNA follows: TGTGCCAGCAGTACCGACACGGCGATCCCTAGCACAGATACGCAGTATTTT.

The rearrangement uses TRBV19 and TRBJ1-2, with unresolved D. The V and J ends lost 5 bases and 0 bases respectively, with 13 bases between them. The CDR3 loop spans 15 amino acids. Germline CDR1 and CDR2: LNHDA and SQIVND (reference sequence). In DNA form, the CDR3 reads TGTGCCAGTAGTGGTATAGGGTTGGCTAACTATGGCTACACCTTC. The encoded protein is CASSGIGLANYGYTF.

The chain joins TRBV28 to TRBJ1-1; D remains ambiguous. CDR1 and CDR2 (germline): MDHEN, SYDVKM. V was trimmed by 10 bases and J by 2 bases, leaving 8 bases between them. The length of the CDR3 is 11 residues. In DNA, the CDR3 is TGTGCCACCGCACAAAACACTGAAGCTTTCTTT. Translation gives CATAQNTEAFF.

This chain links TRBV11-2 with TRBJ1-4; D is ambiguous. CDR1 and CDR2 from the germline V gene are SGHAT and FQNNGV. V gave up 4 bases and J gave up 7 bases, with 16 bases separating them. The CDR3 runs 15 residues. The CDR3 DNA reads as TGTGCCAGCAGCTACGGACCGTATCGGGGTGAAAAACTGTTTTTT. This encodes CASSYGPYRGEKLFF.

The rearrangement links TRBV6-5 to TRBJ2-7; D gene unclear. In germline, CDR1 is MNHEY, CDR2 SVGAGI. This CDR3 comprises 11 residues. The V and J ends lost 2 bases and 4 bases respectively, with 3 bases between them. CDR3 DNA: TGTGCCAGCAGTTACAATTACGAGCAGTACTTC. It encodes CASSYNYEQYF.

The V gene is TRBV20-1, the J gene TRBJ1-5, with TRBD1 as a possible D gene (5 bases). The germline CDR1 and CDR2 sequences are DFQATT and SNEGSKA (reference sequence). CDR3 length: 14 amino acids. V lost 3 bases, J lost 3 bases, and 12 bases lay in between. DNA of the CDR3: TGCAGTGCTAGTGAAGGACATACCAATCAGCCCCAGCATTTT. It encodes CSASEGHTNQPQHF.

V is TRBV5-5 and J is TRBJ1-6; D is unresolved. CDR3 length: 14 residues. The V end was cut by 2 bases, the J end by 6 bases, with 9 bases between. Germline CDR1 is SGHKS and CDR2 is YYEKEE (reference sequence). The CDR3 nucleotides are TGTGCCAGCAGCTTTCTTACGGCTAATTCACCCCTCCACTTT. Protein: CASSFLTANSPLHF. Full variable domain (rest looked up from reference TRBV5-5 and TRBJ1-6): DAGVTQSPTHLIKTRGQQVTLRCSPISGHKSVSWYQQVLGQGPQFIFQYYEKEERGRGNFPDRFSARQFPNYSSELNVNALLLGDSALYLCASSFLTANSPLHFGNGTRLTVT.

This clone was detected a few times. The chain links TRBV7-9 to TRBJ1-1; D ambiguous. Per germline, CDR1 SEHNR and CDR2 FQNEAQ (reference sequence). V lost 2 bases and J 0 bases, leaving 4 bases between the germline ends. The CDR3 has 13 amino acids. The CDR3 DNA reads as TGTGCCAGCAGCTTACTCATGAACACTGAAGCTTTCTTT. This translates into CASSLLMNTEAFF. The entire variable domain, with the rest obtained from reference TRBV7-9 and TRBJ1-1, is as follows: DTGVSQNPRHKITKRGQNVTFRCDPISEHNRLYWYRQTLGQGPEFLTYFQNEAQLEKSRLLSDRFSAERPKGSFSTLEIQRTEQGDSAMYLCASSLLMNTEAFFGQGTRLTVV.

This clone is judged medium-sized. The rearrangement uses TRBV25-1 and TRBJ2-7; 10 positions match TRBD1. Germline V gives CDR1 MGHDK, CDR2 SYGVNS. Trimming at V came to 4 bases and at J to 2 bases, leaving 2 bases not matched to a gene. The CDR3 loop spans 14 amino acids. CDR3: CASSGDRGPYEQYF. CDR3 in DNA: TGTGCCAGCAGTGGGGACAGGGGCCCCTACGAGCAGTACTTC.

The chain joins TRBV27 to TRBJ2-3; perhaps TRBD2 as D (6 bases). This CDR3 has 14 residues. The V gene lost 6 bases and the J gene lost 4 bases, with 14 bases spanning the gap. The germline CDR1 and CDR2 sequences are MNHEY and SMNVEV (reference sequence). The CDR3: CASRGLSLADTQYF. The CDR3 DNA sequence: TGTGCCAGCAGGGGACTCTCCCTAGCAGATACGCAGTATTTT.